Below are 13 T cell receptor beta chains sequenced from a single sample in a study of response to subunit inactivated influenza vaccine. TCRdb called the RT-PCR reads again in MiXCR, with one record for every CDR3 protein. The sample carries about half a million distinct CDR3 sequences, approximately 10% recorded once. The sequencing here drew on PBMCs from blood, taken roughly 47 days after vaccination. The receptors stem from a man between 50 and 59 years old who received an inactivated influenza vaccine.

The chain couples TRBV6-2 or TRBV6-3 to TRBJ2-5, with D unresolved. Trimming pared 0 bases from V and 3 bases from J, leaving 17 bases between. Germline CDR1 and CDR2: MNHEY and SVGEGT. The CDR3 is 17 residues long. The DNA for the CDR3 is TGTGCCAGCAGTTACTCTCCGGCGGCAACTTGGGAAGAGACCCAGTACTTC. It codes for CASSYSPAATWEETQYF.

This clonotype appeared many times. This chain connects TRBV20-1 to TRBJ2-2; D call uncertain. Germline CDR1 and CDR2: DFQATT and SNEGSKA (reference sequence). CDR3 size: 14 residues. V lost 3 bases and J lost 2, with 10 bases in between. The CDR3 is CSASARSNTGELFF. For the CDR3, the DNA is TGCAGTGCTAGCGCCAGGTCTAACACCGGGGAGCTGTTTTTT.

This clonotype showed up many times. The rearrangement links TRBV10-3 to TRBJ1-1, with TRBD1 as a possible D gene (5 bases). V gave up 4 bases and J gave up 3 bases, with 9 bases separating them. Per the germline V gene, CDR1 is ENHRY and CDR2 is SYGVKD. The CDR3 totals 13 residues. CDR3 in DNA: TGTGCCATCAGTGGGGGGGATGACACTGAAGCTTTCTTT. This encodes CAISGGDDTEAFF.

This chain uses TRBV15 with TRBJ2-4; D perhaps matches TRBD2 (7 bases). Germline V gene sequence: CDR1 LNHNV, CDR2 YYDKDF (reference sequence). There are 17 residues in the CDR3. The germline V and J ends were trimmed by 4 bases and 0 bases, with 16 bases remaining between them. DNA of the CDR3: TGTGCCACCAGCACCGGGGGGCTCAGTTTAGCCAAAAACATTCAGTACTTC. Amino acid sequence: CATSTGGLSLAKNIQYF.

The chain recombines TRBV20-1 with TRBJ2-2; D could derive from TRBD1 or TRBD2 (5 bases each). CDR1 and CDR2 from the germline V gene are DFQATT and SNEGSKA (reference sequence). This CDR3 contains 15 residues. V lost 1 base and J 4 bases, leaving 13 bases between the germline ends. The CDR3 nucleotides read TGCAGTGCTAGAGCGGGACGGCGGGCCACCGGGGAGCTGTTTTTT. Its translation: CSARAGRRATGELFF.

The chain recombines TRBV24-1 with TRBJ1-5; 7 positions match TRBD1. The CDR3 runs to 14 residues. Germline trimming cut 3 bases from V and 7 bases from J; bases unmatched to any gene: 5. Germline values: CDR1 KGHDR, CDR2 SFDVKD. The CDR3 sequence is CATSDTTGPQPQHF. CDR3 sequence (DNA): TGTGCCACCAGTGATACGACAGGGCCCCAGCCCCAGCATTTT.

In its sample, this clonotype was seen a few times. The chain joins TRBV7-9 to TRBJ2-3; 10 bases align to TRBD2. This CDR3 is 17 amino acids long. Germline V lookup: CDR1 SEHNR, CDR2 FQNEAQ (reference sequence). V lost 4 bases and J lost 5; bases outside the gene matches: 12. The CDR3 loop is CASSSVRASGGLDTQYF. The DNA for the CDR3 is TGTGCCAGCAGCTCCGTTAGGGCTAGCGGGGGTCTAGATACGCAGTATTTT.

The table lists this clonotype with many counts. The gene calls are TRBV6-2 or TRBV6-3 and TRBJ2-1; 12 nucleotides align to TRBD2. The trim removed 4 bases at V and 10 bases at J, leaving 2 bases unmatched. In germline, CDR1 is MNHEY, CDR2 SVGEGT. The CDR3 runs to 13 residues. In nucleotides, the CDR3 is TGTGCCAGCAGTTCCGGACTAGCGGGAGAGCAGTTCTTC. As protein: CASSSGLAGEQFF.

This clonotype was detected a few times. V is TRBV20-1 and J is TRBJ2-5, with 8 nucleotides matching TRBD2. This CDR3 is 14 amino acids long. Germline V CDR1 and CDR2: DFQATT, SNEGSKA (reference sequence). After removal of 5 bases from V and 5 bases from J, the junction contained 10 bases not matched to a gene. CDR3 nucleotide sequence: TGCAGTGCTTTAAGCGGGGGTGGAGGGGAGACCCAGTACTTC. It encodes CSALSGGGGETQYF.

This chain joins TRBV5-1 and TRBJ2-7; 9 nucleotides agree with TRBD2. With 0 bases clipped from V and 2 bases from J, the junction kept 12 bases outside the gene matches. This CDR3 spans 18 amino acids. The V gene's germline CDR1 is SGHRS and CDR2 YFSETQ. The CDR3 DNA reads TGCGCCAGCAGCTTGGTGATGTTAGCGGGAGTCTCGCCCTACGAGCAGTACTTC. It specifies CASSLVMLAGVSPYEQYF. The entire variable domain, with the rest obtained from reference TRBV5-1 and TRBJ2-7, is as follows: KAGVTQTPRYLIKTRGQQVTLSCSPISGHRSVSWYQQTPGQGLQFLFEYFSETQRNKGNFPGRFSGRQFSNSRSEMNVSTLELGDSALYLCASSLVMLAGVSPYEQYFGPGTRLTVT.

This clonotype came up many times. J is TRBJ1-2 and V is TRBV12-3 or TRBV12-4; the D gene is possibly TRBD1 (5 bases). CDR3 length equals 14 residues. The V gene lost 9 bases and the J gene lost 2 bases, with 16 bases spanning the gap. The CDR3 bases are TGTGCCAGTAGGGAGGGGCTGGGCAACTATGGCTACACCTTC. It yields the protein CASREGLGNYGYTF.

The chain combines TRBV7-9 with TRBJ1-2, with a tentative D call TRBD1 (5 bases). CDR1 SEHNR and CDR2 FQNEAQ come from the germline V gene (reference sequence). The CDR3 loop spans 13 amino acids. Between the trimmed V and J ends, which lost 1 base and 4 bases, there was a span of 7 bases. CDR3 coding DNA: TGTGCCAGCAGCTTAGAACAGGCCTATGGCTACACCTTC. As protein: CASSLEQAYGYTF.

This clonotype has at least ten counts. This rearrangement joins TRBV20-1 to TRBJ2-3, with D unclear. CDR1 is DFQATT, CDR2 SNEGSKA, per germline (reference sequence). Trimming shortened V by 6 bases and J by 2 bases, and 9 bases separated the two germline ends. This CDR3 spans 12 amino acids. In nucleotides, the CDR3 is TGCAGTGCCCGGCGCATCACAGATACGCAGTATTTT. Amino acid sequence: CSARRITDTQYF.